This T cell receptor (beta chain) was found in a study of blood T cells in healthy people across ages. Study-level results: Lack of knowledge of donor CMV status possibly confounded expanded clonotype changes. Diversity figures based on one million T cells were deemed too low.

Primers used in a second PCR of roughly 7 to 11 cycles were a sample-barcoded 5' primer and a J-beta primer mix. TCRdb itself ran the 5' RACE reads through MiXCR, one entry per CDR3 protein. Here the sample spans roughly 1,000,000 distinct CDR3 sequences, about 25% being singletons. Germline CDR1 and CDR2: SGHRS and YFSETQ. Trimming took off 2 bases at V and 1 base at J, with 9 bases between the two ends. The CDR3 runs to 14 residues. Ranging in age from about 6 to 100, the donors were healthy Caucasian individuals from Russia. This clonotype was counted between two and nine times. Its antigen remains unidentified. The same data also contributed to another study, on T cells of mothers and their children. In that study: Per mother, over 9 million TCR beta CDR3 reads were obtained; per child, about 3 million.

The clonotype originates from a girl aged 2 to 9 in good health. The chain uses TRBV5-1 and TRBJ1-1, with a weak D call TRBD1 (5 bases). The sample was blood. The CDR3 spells CASSLVGQNTEAFF. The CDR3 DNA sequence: TGCGCCAGCAGCTTAGTCGGACAGAACACTGAAGCTTTCTTT.